This T cell receptor (beta chain) was found in a study of shared clonotypes between healthy human individuals. In the original processing: Because ImmunoSEQ provided only junction sequences with no quality scores, the filtering differed. Using immunoSEQ multiplex PCR, the repertoire was profiled, and TCRdb retains in-frame clones only, with some absent. V, J and clone size were drawn from that table, and D and trimming were deduced from the DNA. The sample carries about 2 million clones, 95% recorded once. Germline loops: CDR1 WSHSY, CDR2 SAAADI. The CDR3 loop spans 13 amino acids. V lost 7 bases to trimming and J lost 6 bases, with 13 bases between them.

Sequencing was performed on naive CD4+ T cells sorted from blood. Specified subset: CD45RA+ positively selected. This receptor was obtained from a man aged 18 to 30 in good health. The rearrangement uses TRBV10-2 and TRBJ1-5, with D hard to call. In nucleotides, the CDR3 is TGCGCCAGCACCGAGGGTAAATTTCAGCCCCAGCATTTT. Translation: CASTEGKFQPQHF.